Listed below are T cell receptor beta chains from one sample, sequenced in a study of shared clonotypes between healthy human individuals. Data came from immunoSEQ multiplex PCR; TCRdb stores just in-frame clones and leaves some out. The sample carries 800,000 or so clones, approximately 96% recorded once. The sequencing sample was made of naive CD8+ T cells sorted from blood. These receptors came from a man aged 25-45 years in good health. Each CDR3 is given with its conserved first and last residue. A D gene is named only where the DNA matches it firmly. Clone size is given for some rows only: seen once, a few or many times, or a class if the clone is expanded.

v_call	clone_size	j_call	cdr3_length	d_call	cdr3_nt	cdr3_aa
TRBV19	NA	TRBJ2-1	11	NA	TGTGCCAGTAGCATTAACAATGAGCAGTTCTTC	CASSINNEQFF
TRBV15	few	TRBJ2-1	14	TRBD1	TGTGCCACCAGCAGAGACAGGGGGAACAATGAGCAGTTCTTC	CATSRDRGNNEQFF
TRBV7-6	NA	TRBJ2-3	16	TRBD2	TGTGCCAGCAGCTTATCCCAGCGGGAAAACACAGATACGCAGTATTTT	CASSLSQRENTDTQYF
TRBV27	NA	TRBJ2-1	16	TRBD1	TGTGCCAGCAGTTACCCGACAGGGGGGGTTTCGAATGAGCAGTTCTTC	CASSYPTGGVSNEQFF
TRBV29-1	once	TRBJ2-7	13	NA	TGCAGCGTTTTCGTGAGGGGATCCTACGAGCAGTACTTC	CSVFVRGSYEQYF
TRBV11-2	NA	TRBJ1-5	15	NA	TGTGCCAGCAGCTTAGTGGCAGGGCCAAATCAGCCCCAGCATTTT	CASSLVAGPNQPQHF
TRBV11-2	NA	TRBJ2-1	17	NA	TGTGCCAGCAGCTCCCTTGGACAGTTAAGCTCCTACAATGAGCAGTTCTTC	CASSSLGQLSSYNEQFF
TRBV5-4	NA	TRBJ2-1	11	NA	TGTGCCAGTAGCTTCACCAATGAGCAGTTCTTC	CASSFTNEQFF
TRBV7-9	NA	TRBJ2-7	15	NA	TGTGCCAGCAGCCCTAGGTCGCCTAGCTCCTACGAGCAGTACTTC	CASSPRSPSSYEQYF
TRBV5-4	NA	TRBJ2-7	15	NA	TGTGCCAGCAGCTTGGAACCCCGAGACGCCTACGAGCAGTACTTC	CASSLEPRDAYEQYF
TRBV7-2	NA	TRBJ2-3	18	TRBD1	TGTGCCAGCAGCCCTGGACAGGGTGAACCCTTGCGACAGGATACGCAGTATTTT	CASSPGQGEPLRQDTQYF
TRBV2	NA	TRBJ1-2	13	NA	TGTGCCAGCTTCGGGGGGCGCGACTATGGCTACACCTTC	CASFGGRDYGYTF
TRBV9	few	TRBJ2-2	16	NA	TGTGCCAGCAGCCCCCAGGGAGGACTGAACACCGGGGAGCTGTTTTTT	CASSPQGGLNTGELFF
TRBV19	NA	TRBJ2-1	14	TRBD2	TGTGCCAGTAGAGTCCTAGCGGGAGGAGATGAGCAGTTCTTC	CASRVLAGGDEQFF
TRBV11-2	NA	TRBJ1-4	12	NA	TGTGCCAGCAGCCAAGACAGCGGAAAACTGTTTTTT	CASSQDSGKLFF
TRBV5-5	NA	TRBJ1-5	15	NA	TGTGCCAGCAGCCCGGAAGGAAATAGCAATCAGCCCCAGCATTTT	CASSPEGNSNQPQHF
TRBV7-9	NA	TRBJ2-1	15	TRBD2	TGTGCCAGCAGCTTAGGGACTAGCGGGAGATCTGAGCAGTTCTTC	CASSLGTSGRSEQFF
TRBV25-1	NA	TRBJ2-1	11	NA	TGTGCCAGCAGTGAACCCGATGAGCAGTTCTTC	CASSEPDEQFF
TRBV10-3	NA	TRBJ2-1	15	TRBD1	TGTGCCATCAGTGACCCGGGACAGGACTACAATGAGCAGTTCTTC	CAISDPGQDYNEQFF
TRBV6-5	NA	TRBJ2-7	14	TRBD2	TGTGCCAGCAGTACCGCGGGACTAGCGTACGAGCAGTACTTC	CASSTAGLAYEQYF
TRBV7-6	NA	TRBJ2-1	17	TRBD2	TGTGCCAGCAGCAGATCCTCAGCGGGAGGGCCTGGCCATGAGCAGTTCTTC	CASSRSSAGGPGHEQFF
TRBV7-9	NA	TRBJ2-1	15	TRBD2	TGTGCCAGCAGCTCAAGACTAGCGGGAGGCATTGAGCAGTTCTTC	CASSSRLAGGIEQFF
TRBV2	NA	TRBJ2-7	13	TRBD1	TGTGCCAGCCGGGACAGCATCCTCTACGAGCAGTACTTC	CASRDSILYEQYF
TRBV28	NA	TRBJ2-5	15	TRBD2	TGTGCCAGCAGTTTAGGGAGCGGGGCACAAGAGACCCAGTACTTC	CASSLGSGAQETQYF
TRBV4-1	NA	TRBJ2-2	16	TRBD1	TGCGCCAGCACCGGGACAGGGGGCCGAAACACCGGGGAGCTGTTTTTT	CASTGTGGRNTGELFF
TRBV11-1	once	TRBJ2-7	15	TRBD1	TGTGCCAGCAGCAACCATGGGACAGCTGAATACGAGCAGTACTTC	CASSNHGTAEYEQYF
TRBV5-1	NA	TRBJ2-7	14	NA	TGCGCCAGCAGCTTGCAGGGACTCTCCTACGAGCAGTACTTC	CASSLQGLSYEQYF
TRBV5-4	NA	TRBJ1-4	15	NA	TGTGCCAGCAGCTTTGCCGGGGCTTCTAATGAAAAACTGTTTTTT	CASSFAGASNEKLFF
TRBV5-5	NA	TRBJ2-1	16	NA	TGTGCCAGCAGCCGCGCCCAGGCGGGCCGGTCGGATGAGCAGTTCTTC	CASSRAQAGRSDEQFF
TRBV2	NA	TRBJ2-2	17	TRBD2	TGTGCCAGCAGCCGAATTCTAGCGGGAGGGCGGAACGGGGAGCTGTTTTTT	CASSRILAGGRNGELFF
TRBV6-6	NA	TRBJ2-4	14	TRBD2	TGTGCCAGCAGCATAGCGGGAGGGCCGCACATTCAGTACTTC	CASSIAGGPHIQYF
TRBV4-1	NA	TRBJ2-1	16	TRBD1	TGCGCCAGCAGCCAAGTACAGGGACAGGGTCGCAATGAGCAGTTCTTC	CASSQVQGQGRNEQFF
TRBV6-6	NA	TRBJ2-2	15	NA	TGTGCCAGCAGTGACGGGGTCACCAACACCGGGGAGCTGTTTTTT	CASSDGVTNTGELFF
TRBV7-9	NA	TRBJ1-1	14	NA	TGTGCCAGCAGCCCACCGTTAGGGAACGCTGAAGCTTTCTTT	CASSPPLGNAEAFF
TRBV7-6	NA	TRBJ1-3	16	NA	TGTGCCAGCAGCTTAGGGACGTCGACCTCTGGAAACACCATATATTTT	CASSLGTSTSGNTIYF
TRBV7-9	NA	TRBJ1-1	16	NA	TGTGCCAGCAGCCCAACCGGCCAGGGGTTGAACACTGAAGCTTTCTTT	CASSPTGQGLNTEAFF
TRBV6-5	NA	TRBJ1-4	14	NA	TGTGCCAGCAGTATAGCAGGGTCGAATGAAAAACTGTTTTTT	CASSIAGSNEKLFF
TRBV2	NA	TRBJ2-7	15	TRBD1	TGTGCCAGCACTCAAGGGAGGACAGGGGACTACGAGCAGTACTTC	CASTQGRTGDYEQYF
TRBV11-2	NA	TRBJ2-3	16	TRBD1	TGTGCCAGCAGCACCTGGGACAGGGTAGGCACGGATACGCAGTATTTT	CASSTWDRVGTDTQYF
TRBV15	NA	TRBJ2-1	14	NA	TGTGCCACCAGCAGAGGGACAGATTACAATGAGCAGTTCTTC	CATSRGTDYNEQFF
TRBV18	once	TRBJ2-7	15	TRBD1	TGTGCCAGCTCACCAAGGGACAGGGTAAGCTACGAGCAGTACTTC	CASSPRDRVSYEQYF
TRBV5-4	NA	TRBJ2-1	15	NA	TGTGCCAGCAGCCGCCAGGGGTTGGGTTACAATGAGCAGTTCTTC	CASSRQGLGYNEQFF
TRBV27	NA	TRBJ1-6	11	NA	TGTGCCAGCAGGGGTAATTCACCCCTCCACTTT	CASRGNSPLHF
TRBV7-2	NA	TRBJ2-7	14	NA	TGTGCCAGCAGCCCGAGGGTTACTAGTTACGAGCAGTACTTC	CASSPRVTSYEQYF
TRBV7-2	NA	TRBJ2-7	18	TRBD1	TGTGCCAGCAGTCCCGCGAAGCTATTGACAGGGGATCTCTACGAGCAGTACTTC	CASSPAKLLTGDLYEQYF
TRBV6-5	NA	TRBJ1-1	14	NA	TGTGCCACCCGGTACTATGACGGGAACACTGAAGCTTTCTTT	CATRYYDGNTEAFF
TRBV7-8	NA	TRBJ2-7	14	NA	TGTGCCAGCAGCTTAGTACCAGGTAGAGACGAGCAGTACTTC	CASSLVPGRDEQYF
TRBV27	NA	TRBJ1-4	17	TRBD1	TGTGCCAGCAGTTTAAGATTCCCGGACAGGGTTAATGAAAAACTGTTTTTT	CASSLRFPDRVNEKLFF
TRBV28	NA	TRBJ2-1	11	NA	TGTGCCAGCACAACTGGCAATGAGCAGTTCTTC	CASTTGNEQFF
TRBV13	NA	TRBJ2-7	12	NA	TGTGCCAGCAGCTTAGGGGGAAAGGAGCAGTACTTC	CASSLGGKEQYF
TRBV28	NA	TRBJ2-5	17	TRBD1	TGTGCCAGCAGTTTAACCCGGGACAGGGAGGCGGTGGGGACCCAGTACTTC	CASSLTRDREAVGTQYF
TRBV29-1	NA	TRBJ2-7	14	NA	TGCAGCGTTGTGCACGGGCCCGGAGGCTACGAGCAGTACTTC	CSVVHGPGGYEQYF